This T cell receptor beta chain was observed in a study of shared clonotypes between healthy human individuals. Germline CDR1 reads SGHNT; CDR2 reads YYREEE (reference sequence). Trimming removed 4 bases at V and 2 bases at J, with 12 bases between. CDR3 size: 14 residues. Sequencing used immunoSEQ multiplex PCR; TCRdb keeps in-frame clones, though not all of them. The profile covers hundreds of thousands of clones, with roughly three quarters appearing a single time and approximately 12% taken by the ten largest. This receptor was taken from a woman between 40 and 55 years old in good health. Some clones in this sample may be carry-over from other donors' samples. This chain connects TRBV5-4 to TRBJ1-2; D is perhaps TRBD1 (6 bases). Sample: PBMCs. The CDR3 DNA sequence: TGTGCCAGCAGCGAAGAGGGGACAAACTATGGCTACACCTTC. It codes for CASSEEGTNYGYTF.